These T cell receptor beta chains were read from a single sample in a study of beta chain features in type 1 diabetes. Profiled with immunoSEQ multiplex PCR; TCRdb holds only in-frame clones, not every one. The table records 130,000 to 150,000 clones, 8.5% to 12% of them present only once. Sequenced: naive CD4+ T cells from blood. Receptors were obtained from a man aged 18 to 35 in good health. The CDR3 runs from the conserved cysteine through the conserved F or W. A D gene is named only where the DNA matches it firmly. Only part of the rows carry a size: once, few, many, or a class if the clone is expanded.

V: TRBV7-2
length: 15
D: TRBD1
size: -
J: TRBJ2-7
DNA: TGTGCCAGCAGCGTCAGGACAGGCAATAATTACGAGCAGTACTTC
CDR3: CASSVRTGNNYEQYF

V: TRBV6-5
length: 12
D: -
size: -
J: TRBJ2-7
DNA: TGTGCCAGCAGGAAAGGGGGTCACGAGCAGTACTTC
CDR3: CASRKGGHEQYF

V: TRBV25-1
length: 15
D: -
size: few
J: TRBJ1-4
DNA: TGTGCCAGCAGTGATCCAGGGGCAAAGAGTGAAAAACTGTTTTTT
CDR3: CASSDPGAKSEKLFF

V: TRBV5-4
length: 15
D: TRBD2
size: many
J: TRBJ2-3
DNA: TGTGCCAGCAGCTCCGGGACTAGCGGCACAGATACGCAGTATTTT
CDR3: CASSSGTSGTDTQYF

V: TRBV7-9
length: 19
D: TRBD2
size: -
J: TRBJ2-3
DNA: TGTGCCAGCAGCTCCCCCCGACTAGCGGGGGGAACTAGCACAGATACGCAGTATTTT
CDR3: CASSSPRLAGGTSTDTQYF

V: TRBV19
length: 15
D: TRBD2
size: -
J: TRBJ2-2
DNA: TGTGCCAGTAGTAGGGGGACTACGAACACCGGGGAGCTGTTTTTT
CDR3: CASSRGTTNTGELFF

V: TRBV2
length: 14
D: TRBD1
size: -
J: TRBJ1-3
DNA: TGTGCCAGCAGTCGCCGGGACAGTGGAAACACCATATATTTT
CDR3: CASSRRDSGNTIYF

V: TRBV7-9
length: 16
D: -
size: -
J: TRBJ1-2
DNA: TGTGCCAGCAGCCTCGACCCGGGGGGGTTAGGATATGGCTACACCTTC
CDR3: CASSLDPGGLGYGYTF

V: TRBV10-3
length: 13
D: TRBD1
size: few
J: TRBJ1-1
DNA: TGTGCCATCATCCCACAGGGGGGAACTGAAGCTTTCTTT
CDR3: CAIIPQGGTEAFF

V: TRBV2
length: 14
D: -
size: -
J: TRBJ1-3
DNA: TGTGCCAGCAGTGTTCAGGGCCATGGAAACACCATATATTTT
CDR3: CASSVQGHGNTIYF

V: TRBV4-3
length: 16
D: TRBD1
size: -
J: TRBJ1-2
DNA: TGCGCCAGCAGCCAAGATAGTATAGGACAGGGGTTTGGCTACACCTTC
CDR3: CASSQDSIGQGFGYTF

V: TRBV5-4
length: 15
D: -
size: -
J: TRBJ2-7
DNA: TGTGCCAGCAGCTTAGGGTCTAGCACCCAGTACGAGCAGTACTTC
CDR3: CASSLGSSTQYEQYF

V: TRBV28
length: 15
D: TRBD2
size: many
J: TRBJ2-7
DNA: TGTGCCAGCAGTCTCAGGGGACTAGCCTCCTACGAGCAGTACTTC
CDR3: CASSLRGLASYEQYF

V: TRBV6-5
length: 14
D: TRBD2
size: -
J: TRBJ2-7
DNA: TGTGCCAGCAGTTGGACTAGCGGGGTACGCGAGCAGTACTTC
CDR3: CASSWTSGVREQYF

V: TRBV4-2
length: 17
D: TRBD2
size: few
J: TRBJ2-3
DNA: TGTGCCAGCAGCCAAGGATCAGGGACTAGCGGGGGGGAACCGCAGTATTTT
CDR3: CASSQGSGTSGGEPQYF